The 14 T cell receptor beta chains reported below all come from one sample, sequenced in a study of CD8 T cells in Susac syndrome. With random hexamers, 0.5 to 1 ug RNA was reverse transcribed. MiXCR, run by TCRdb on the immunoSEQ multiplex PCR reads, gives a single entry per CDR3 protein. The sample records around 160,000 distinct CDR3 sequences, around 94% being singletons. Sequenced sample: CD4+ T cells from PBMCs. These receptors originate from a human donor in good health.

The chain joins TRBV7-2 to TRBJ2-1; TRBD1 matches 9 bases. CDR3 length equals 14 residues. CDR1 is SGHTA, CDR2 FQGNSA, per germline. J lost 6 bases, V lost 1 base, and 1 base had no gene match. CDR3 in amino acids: CASSLGTGANEQFF. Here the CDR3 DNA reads TGTGCCAGCAGCTTAGGGACAGGGGCCAATGAGCAGTTCTTC.

The CDR3 spells CATRSQGMNTEAFF. DNA of the CDR3: TGTGCCACCAGGTCGCAGGGTATGAACACTGAAGCTTTCTTT. The chain uses TRBV15 and TRBJ1-1; tentative D call: TRBD1 (5 bases). Germline V lookup: CDR1 LNHNV, CDR2 YYDKDF (reference sequence). The CDR3 has 14 amino acids. V was cut by 6 bases and J by 0 bases, with 11 bases left in between.

The CDR3 is CASSLVPGRGTNTEAFF. CDR3 coding DNA: TGTGCCAGCAGCTTAGTACCCGGCAGGGGTACGAACACTGAAGCTTTCTTT. The V and J genes are TRBV7-2 and TRBJ1-1; D possibly corresponds to TRBD1 (6 bases). The germline V and J ends were trimmed by 1 base and 1 base, with 16 bases remaining between them. The CDR3 length is 17 residues. CDR1 is SGHTA, CDR2 FQGNSA, per germline.

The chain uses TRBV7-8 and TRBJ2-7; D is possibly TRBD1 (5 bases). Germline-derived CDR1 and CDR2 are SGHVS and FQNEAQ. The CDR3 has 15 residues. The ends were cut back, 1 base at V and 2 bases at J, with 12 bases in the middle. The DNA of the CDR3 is TGTGCCAGCAGCTTAGTCGACCTGGGGCCCTACGAGCAGTACTTC. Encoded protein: CASSLVDLGPYEQYF.

The CDR3 protein is CASSPAGAPRRETQYF. CDR3 coding DNA: TGTGCCAGCAGCCCTGCGGGGGCTCCCCGGAGGGAGACCCAGTACTTC. The chain joins TRBV3-1 to TRBJ2-5, with D possibly TRBD2 on 7 matching bases. Germline CDR1 reads LGHDT; CDR2 reads YNNKEL (reference sequence). The CDR3 sequence is 16 residues long. V was cut by 4 bases and J by 5 bases, with 20 bases left in between.

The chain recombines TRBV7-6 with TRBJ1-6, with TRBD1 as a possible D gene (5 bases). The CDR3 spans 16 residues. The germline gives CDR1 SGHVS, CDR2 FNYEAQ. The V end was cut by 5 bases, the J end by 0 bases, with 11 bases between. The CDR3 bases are TGTGCCAGCAGCCCAGGGACCTTCTCCTATAATTCACCCCTCCACTTT. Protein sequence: CASSPGTFSYNSPLHF. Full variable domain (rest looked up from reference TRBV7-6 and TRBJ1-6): GAGVSQSPRYKVTKRGQDVALRCDPISGHVSLYWYRQALGQGPEFLTYFNYEAQQDKSGLPNDRFSAERPEGSISTLTIQRTEQRDSAMYRCASSPGTFSYNSPLHFGNGTRLTVT.

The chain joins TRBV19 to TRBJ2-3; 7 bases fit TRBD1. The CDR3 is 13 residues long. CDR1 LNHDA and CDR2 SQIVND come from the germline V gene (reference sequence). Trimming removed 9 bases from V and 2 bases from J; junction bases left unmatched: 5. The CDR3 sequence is CASRQGNTDTQYF. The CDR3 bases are TGTGCCAGCAGACAGGGAAACACAGATACGCAGTATTTT.

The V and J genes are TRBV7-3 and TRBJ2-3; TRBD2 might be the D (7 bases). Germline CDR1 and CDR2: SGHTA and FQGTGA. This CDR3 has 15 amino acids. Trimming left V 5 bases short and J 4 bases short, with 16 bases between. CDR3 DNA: TGTGCCAGCAGCCAGTTCGGGGGGCCCGCAGATACGCAGTATTTT. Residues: CASSQFGGPADTQYF.

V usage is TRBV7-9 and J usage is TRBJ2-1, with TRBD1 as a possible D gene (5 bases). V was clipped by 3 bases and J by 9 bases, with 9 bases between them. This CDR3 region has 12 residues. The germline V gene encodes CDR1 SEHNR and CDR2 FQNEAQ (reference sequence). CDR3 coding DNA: TGTGCCAGCAGCTTGCAGGGAATTGAGCAGTTCTTC. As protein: CASSLQGIEQFF.

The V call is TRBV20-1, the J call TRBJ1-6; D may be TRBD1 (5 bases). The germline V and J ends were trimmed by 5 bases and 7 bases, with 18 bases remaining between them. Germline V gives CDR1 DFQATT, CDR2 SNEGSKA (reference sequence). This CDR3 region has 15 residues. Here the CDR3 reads CSAPSVGHVNSPLHF. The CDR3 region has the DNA TGCAGTGCTCCGTCGGTCGGACACGTAAATTCACCCCTCCACTTT.

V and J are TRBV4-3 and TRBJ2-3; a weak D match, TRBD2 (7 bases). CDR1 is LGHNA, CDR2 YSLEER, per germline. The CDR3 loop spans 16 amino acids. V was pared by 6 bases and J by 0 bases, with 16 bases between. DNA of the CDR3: TGCGCCAGCAGAGGTGGGGGGGCCGATAGCACAGATACGCAGTATTTT. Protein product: CASRGGGADSTDTQYF.

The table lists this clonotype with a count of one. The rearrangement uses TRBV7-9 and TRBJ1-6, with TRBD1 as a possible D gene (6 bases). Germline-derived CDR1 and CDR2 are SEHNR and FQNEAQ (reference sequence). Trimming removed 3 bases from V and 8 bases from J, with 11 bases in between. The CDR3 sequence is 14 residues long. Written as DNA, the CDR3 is TGTGCCAGCAGCTTCGGCAGGGGTGATTCACCCCTCCACTTT. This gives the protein CASSFGRGDSPLHF. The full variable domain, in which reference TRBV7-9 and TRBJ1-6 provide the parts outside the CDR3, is DTGVSQNPRHKITKRGQNVTFRCDPISEHNRLYWYRQTLGQGPEFLTYFQNEAQLEKSRLLSDRFSAERPKGSFSTLEIQRTEQGDSAMYLCASSFGRGDSPLHFGNGTRLTVT.

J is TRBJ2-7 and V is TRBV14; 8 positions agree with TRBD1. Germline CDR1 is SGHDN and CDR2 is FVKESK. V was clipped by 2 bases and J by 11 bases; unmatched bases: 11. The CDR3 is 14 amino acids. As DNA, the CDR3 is TGTGCCAGCAGCCAATTGTCTTCAGGGGGCTGGGAGTACTTC. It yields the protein CASSQLSSGGWEYF.

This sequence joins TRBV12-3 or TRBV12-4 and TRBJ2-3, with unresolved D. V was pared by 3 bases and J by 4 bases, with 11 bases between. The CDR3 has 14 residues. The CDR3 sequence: CASSFRTIADTQYF. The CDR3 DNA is TGTGCCAGCAGTTTTCGCACTATCGCAGATACGCAGTATTTT.